This TCR beta chain was profiled in a study of blood T cell repertoires in COVID-19. Study as a whole: From the United States, Italy and Spain came samples of acute and convalescent COVID-19. The cDNA or gDNA used as material had been derived from T cells, B-cell-depleted T cells, or PBMCs.

Study processing details: Nucleated cell counts were estimated from reference gene primer amplification. TCRdb's table, derived via immunoSEQ multiplex PCR, lists solely in-frame clones and lacks some. V, J and clone size derive from that table, while D and trimming were established from the DNA sequence. This table has 50,000 to 70,000 clones, 75% to 95% appearing once. This receptor was taken from a woman of 80 years or more with active COVID-19. The material sequenced was peripheral blood.

CDR3 coding DNA: TGTGCCAGCAGCTTAAATCGACTAGCCAATGAGCAGTTCTTC. Its translation is CASSLNRLANEQFF. The gene calls are TRBV5-4 and TRBJ2-1; 7 positions match TRBD2. The trim removed 2 bases at V and 6 bases at J, leaving 5 bases unmatched. The CDR3 spans 14 residues. Germline lookup yields CDR1 SGHNT and CDR2 YYREEE (reference sequence).